This T cell receptor (beta chain) was recorded in a study of blood T cells in healthy people across ages. This clonotype was counted only a few times. The use of a sample-barcoded 5' primer and a J-beta primer mix characterized a second PCR of 7 to 11 cycles. MiXCR, applied by TCRdb to the 5' RACE reads, yields one record per CDR3 protein. The data contain about 800,000 distinct CDR3 sequences, around 25% of them seen just once; the ten biggest clones take up more than 3%. This CDR3 is built from 12 residues. V shed 2 bases and J shed 9 bases, with 8 bases lying between them. CDR1 and CDR2 (germline): ENHRY, SYGVKD. The sample was also reused in another study, on T cells of mothers and their children.

The sequencing sample was made of blood. The TCR sequence derives from a boy younger than 18 in good health. The J gene is TRBJ2-4, the V gene TRBV10-3, with D uncertain. The CDR3 spells CAISEDLGIQYF. CDR3 nucleotides: TGTGCCATCAGTGAGGACCTTGGCATTCAGTACTTC.